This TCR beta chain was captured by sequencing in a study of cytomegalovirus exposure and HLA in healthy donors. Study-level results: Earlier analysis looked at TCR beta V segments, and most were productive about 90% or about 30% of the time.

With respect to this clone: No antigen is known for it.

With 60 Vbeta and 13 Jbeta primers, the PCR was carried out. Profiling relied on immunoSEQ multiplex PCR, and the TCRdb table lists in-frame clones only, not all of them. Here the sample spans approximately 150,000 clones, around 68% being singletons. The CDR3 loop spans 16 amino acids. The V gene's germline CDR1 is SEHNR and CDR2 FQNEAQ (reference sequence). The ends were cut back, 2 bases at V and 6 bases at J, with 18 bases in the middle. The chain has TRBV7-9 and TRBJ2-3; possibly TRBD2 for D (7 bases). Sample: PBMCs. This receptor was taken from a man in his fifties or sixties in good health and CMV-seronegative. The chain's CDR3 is CASSLNLAGAWDTQYF. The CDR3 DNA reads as TGTGCCAGCAGCTTAAACCTCGCGGGGGCTTGGGATACGCAGTATTTT.